These 4 T cell receptor beta chains were sequenced from one sample in a study of patients and donors after allogeneic stem cell transplantation. TCRdb used MiXCR to reprocess the RT-PCR reads, holding one entry per CDR3 protein. The table shows about a million distinct CDR3 sequences, with approximately 19% occurring only once. The sequencing sample was made of blood, either unsorted or a sorted T cell fraction (not recorded which). These receptors originate from a human donor who was either an allogeneic HSCT recipient or a stem cell or donor lymphocyte infusion donor (not recorded which). It is not recorded whose cells these are; they may come from a transplant donor.

The gene calls are TRBV6-1 and TRBJ2-5, with 15 nucleotides matching TRBD2. Germline lookup yields CDR1 MNHNS and CDR2 SASEGT. The CDR3 runs to 17 residues. Trimming took 6 bases from V and 7 from J; bases not matched to a gene: 12. CDR3 region: CASRAGTSGRSGGTQYF. CDR3 in DNA: TGTGCCAGCAGGGCCGGGACTAGCGGGAGGTCGGGCGGGACCCAGTACTTC.

This chain uses TRBV4-1 with TRBJ2-3; 8 bases map to TRBD1. The CDR3 has 17 residues. V trimming: 0 bases; J trimming: 3 bases; junction bases outside the gene matches: 8. Looked up from germline, CDR1 is MGHRA and CDR2 is YSYEKL. CDR3 in DNA: TGCGCCAGCAGCCAAGATAATTCGGACAGGGCGACAGATACGCAGTATTTT. It is translated as CASSQDNSDRATDTQYF.

The chain combines TRBV5-6 with TRBJ2-5; D may be TRBD2 (7 bases). CDR1 and CDR2 (germline): SGHDT, YYEEEE. With 2 bases removed from V and 5 bases from J, the gap between germline ends came to 22 bases. CDR3 length equals 17 residues. The CDR3 bases are TGTGCCAGCAGCTTAGCCGCAGCCCCGGGGGGCTGGGAGACCCAGTACTTC. This translates into CASSLAAAPGGWETQYF.

This chain joins TRBV5-1 and TRBJ1-1, with no clear D. V was trimmed by 4 bases and J by 6 bases, leaving 16 bases between them. CDR1 and CDR2 (germline): SGHRS, YFSETQ. CDR3 length equals 14 residues. In DNA form, the CDR3 reads TGCGCCAGCAGCCCCCACCCGGACGGACCTGAAGCTTTCTTT. Encoded protein: CASSPHPDGPEAFF.